What follows are 7 T cell receptor beta chains derived from one specimen sequenced in a study of identical twins. Each CDR3 protein gets one entry after TCRdb re-called the 5' RACE reads with MiXCR. Here the sample spans about 570,000 distinct CDR3 sequences, around a tenth being singletons. These data are also associated with another study on yellow fever vaccine responses in identical twins.

Sequencing used PBMCs. The receptors originated from a woman younger than 35 in good health.

The chain is built from TRBV20-1 and TRBJ2-7; D remains unclear. Germline V gene data show CDR1 as DFQATT and CDR2 as SNEGSKA (reference sequence). The V and J ends lost 5 bases and 4 bases respectively, with 9 bases between them. There are 11 residues in the CDR3. CDR3 coding DNA: TGCAGTGCTGCGCAGGATTACGAGCAGTACTTC. This sequence encodes CSAAQDYEQYF.

The chain links TRBV29-1 to TRBJ2-7; D remains ambiguous. The ends were cut back, 4 bases at V and 0 bases at J, with 4 bases in the middle. Germline values: CDR1 SQVTM, CDR2 ANQGSEA. The CDR3 is 11 residues long. The CDR3 DNA sequence: TGCAGCGTTGGTCGCTCCTACGAGCAGTACTTC. As protein: CSVGRSYEQYF.

This clonotype was observed a few times. The chain combines TRBV24-1 with TRBJ1-1; 9 bases align to TRBD1. Germline values: CDR1 KGHDR, CDR2 SFDVKD. The J segment lost 9 bases and the V segment lost 3 bases, leaving 7 bases of the junction unmatched. The CDR3 is 14 amino acids. The chain's CDR3 is CATSDTRQGVKAFF. As DNA, the CDR3 is TGTGCCACCAGTGATACTCGACAGGGGGTGAAAGCTTTCTTT.

This clonotype has a handful of counts. The gene calls are TRBV12-3 or TRBV12-4 and TRBJ1-5; 10 positions match TRBD1. J lost 1 base, V lost 6 bases, and 3 bases had no gene match. This CDR3 spans 15 amino acids. The CDR3 DNA reads as TGTGCCAGCAGGACAGGGGGCGGAAGCAATCAGCCCCAGCATTTT. This translates into CASRTGGGSNQPQHF.

The chain links TRBV20-1 to TRBJ2-5, with a tentative D call TRBD2 (6 bases). V lost 3 bases to trimming and J lost 7 bases, with 15 bases between them. The CDR3 extends over 13 amino acids. Germline V gene sequence: CDR1 DFQATT, CDR2 SNEGSKA (reference sequence). The CDR3 loop reads CSASQAEGSTQYF. In nucleotides, the CDR3 is TGCAGTGCTAGTCAAGCGGAGGGGTCGACCCAGTACTTC.

There are many counts of this clonotype. V usage is TRBV15 and J usage is TRBJ1-1, with TRBD1 as a possible D gene (6 bases). The CDR3 is made up of 14 amino acids. Germline CDR1 LNHNV, CDR2 YYDKDF (reference sequence). Trimming removed 0 bases from V and 10 bases from J, with 15 bases in between. CDR3 nucleotides: TGTGCCACCAGCAGAGAACCCACACAGGGACGAGCTTTCTTT. Amino acid sequence: CATSREPTQGRAFF.

This clonotype has a handful of counts. The chain recombines TRBV6-2 or TRBV6-3 with TRBJ2-3, with TRBD2 identical over 9 bases. The CDR3 is 16 amino acids. Germline lookup yields CDR1 MNHEY and CDR2 SVGEGT. Losses at the gene ends were 5 bases for V and 3 bases for J; bases not matched to a gene: 9. The CDR3 reads CASSPGWREGTDTQYF. Written as DNA, the CDR3 is TGTGCCAGCAGTCCCGGTTGGCGGGAGGGAACAGATACGCAGTATTTT.